These 22 T cell receptor beta chains originate from one sample sequenced in a study of CD8+CD57+ T cells in acquired aplastic anemia. Both TCR beta VDJ combination and CDR3 sequence profiling were carried out. Genomic DNA was the template for this profiling. Using its own MiXCR run on the reads, TCRdb lists one record per CDR3 protein. The sample holds roughly 180,000 distinct CDR3 sequences, just over 45% seen once. Sequenced sample: sorted CD4+, CD8+, or CD8+CD57+ T cells (not recorded which) from PBMCs. The source is a human donor in good health.

The V and J genes are TRBV5-1 and TRBJ2-7; unclear D gene. Per germline, CDR1 SGHRS and CDR2 YFSETQ. Trimming pared 7 bases from V and 4 bases from J, leaving 9 bases between. This CDR3 has 11 residues. CDR3 protein: CASLHAYEQYF. The CDR3 DNA sequence: TGCGCCAGCCTCCATGCTTACGAGCAGTACTTC.

This chain joins TRBV4-3 and TRBJ2-2; D unclear. Germline V gene lookup returns CDR1 LGHNA and CDR2 YSLEER. V gave up 3 bases and J gave up 1 base, with 9 bases separating them. The CDR3 runs to 15 residues. CDR3 in amino acids: CASSQLVLNTGELFF. The DNA of the CDR3 is TGCGCCAGCAGCCAGTTAGTCCTGAACACCGGGGAGCTGTTTTTT.

The chain links TRBV2 to TRBJ1-6; D might be TRBD1 (6 bases). Per germline, CDR1 SNHLY and CDR2 FYNNEI. V shed 5 bases and J shed 5 bases, with 16 bases lying between them. CDR3 length: 16 residues. Here the CDR3 DNA reads TGTGCCAGCAGTCTGGGGGGGGCTCGGAATAATTCACCCCTCCACTTT. Translated: CASSLGGARNNSPLHF.

The chain joins TRBV19 to TRBJ1-1; no clear D. This CDR3 contains 13 residues. The germline V and J ends were trimmed by 6 bases and 11 bases, with 19 bases remaining between them. Per the germline V gene, CDR1 is LNHDA and CDR2 is SQIVND (reference sequence). The CDR3 DNA reads TGTGCCAGTAGACCCGGCCCCGAGGCTGGGGCTTTCTTT. Encoded protein: CASRPGPEAGAFF.

The V gene is TRBV7-9, the J gene TRBJ2-5; 7 positions match TRBD1. After removal of 6 bases from V and 0 bases from J, the junction contained 1 base not matched to a gene. This CDR3 comprises 13 residues. CDR1 is SEHNR and CDR2 is FQNEAQ in the germline V gene (reference sequence). In DNA, the CDR3 is TGTGCCAGCAGGGGACAGTACCAAGAGACCCAGTACTTC. This sequence encodes CASRGQYQETQYF.

This clonotype was seen a single time. V is TRBV10-3 and J is TRBJ1-6, with D unresolved. This CDR3 has 14 residues. V lost 3 bases and J 5 bases, leaving 8 bases between the germline ends. Germline V CDR1 and CDR2: ENHRY, SYGVKD. CDR3 in amino acids: CAISDGQDNSPLHF. CDR3 nucleotide sequence: TGTGCCATCAGTGATGGTCAAGATAATTCACCCCTCCACTTT.

The rearrangement links TRBV11-2 to TRBJ2-1; 12 positions match TRBD2. Trimming took 5 bases from V and 6 from J; bases not matched to a gene: 11. The CDR3 spans 17 residues. The germline CDR1 and CDR2 sequences are SGHAT and FQNNGV. CDR3 residues: CASSRTSGNFMINEQFF. CDR3 DNA sequence: TGTGCCAGCAGCCGGACTAGCGGGAATTTTATGATCAATGAGCAGTTCTTC.

This sequence joins TRBV10-3 and TRBJ1-2; 7 positions match TRBD1. V lost 8 bases, J lost 8 bases, and 14 bases stayed unmatched. Per the germline V gene, CDR1 is ENHRY and CDR2 is SYGVKD. This CDR3 has 14 amino acids. The CDR3 DNA is TGTGCCATCGGTCTCCGGGACAGTGAGTACGGCTACACCTTC. Protein sequence: CAIGLRDSEYGYTF.

Many counts were recorded for this clonotype. The genes are TRBV12-3 or TRBV12-4 and TRBJ2-3, with D possibly TRBD1 on 5 matching bases. The CDR3 length is 13 residues. Trimming stripped 7 bases from V and 3 bases from J, with 11 bases between. The CDR3 DNA reads TGTGCCAGCACAGGGATAATGACAGATACGCAGTATTTT. It is translated as CASTGIMTDTQYF.

The chain has TRBV15 and TRBJ2-5; D remains ambiguous. The length of the CDR3 is 15 residues. The germline V gene encodes CDR1 LNHNV and CDR2 YYDKDF (reference sequence). Trimming pared 5 bases from V and 2 bases from J, leaving 15 bases between. The CDR3 spells CATSLSRGAQETQYF. DNA of the CDR3: TGTGCCACCAGCCTAAGCCGAGGAGCTCAAGAGACCCAGTACTTC. Based on the CDR3 plus reference TRBV15 and TRBJ2-5, the full variable domain is DAMVIQNPRYQVTQFGKPVTLSCSQTLNHNVMYWYQQKSSQAPKLLFHYYDKDFNNEADTPDNFQSRRPNTSFCFLDIRSPGLGDTAMYLCATSLSRGAQETQYFGPGTRLLVL.

J is TRBJ2-1 and V is TRBV12-5; 9 bases align to TRBD2. The CDR3 has 18 residues. V lost 4 bases and J lost 9; bases outside the gene matches: 19. CDR1 is LGHNT and CDR2 is FRNRAP in the germline V gene. CDR3 DNA: TGTGCTAGTGGTTCCACAAACTCTCTTAGCGGGAGAAGCGCTGAGCAGTTCTTC. Protein sequence: CASGSTNSLSGRSAEQFF.

This clonotype has at least ten counts. J is TRBJ2-1 and V is TRBV20-1; 7 nucleotides agree with TRBD2. The CDR3 extends over 16 amino acids. Trimming took 0 bases from V and 9 from J; bases not matched to a gene: 14. The germline V gene encodes CDR1 DFQATT and CDR2 SNEGSKA (reference sequence). In nucleotides, the CDR3 is TGCAGTGCTAGAGACCCCCAGCGGGGAGCTGGCGCTGAGCAGTTCTTC. This encodes CSARDPQRGAGAEQFF.

This rearrangement joins TRBV5-4 to TRBJ2-1, with D tentatively TRBD1 (8 bases). V was pared by 2 bases and J by 0 bases, with 18 bases between. Per the germline V gene, CDR1 is SGHNT and CDR2 is YYREEE (reference sequence). The CDR3 is 18 amino acids. This CDR3 is CASSFPGQGGYSYNEQFF. DNA of the CDR3: TGTGCCAGCAGCTTCCCCGGACAGGGAGGGTACTCCTACAATGAGCAGTTCTTC.

This chain links TRBV11-1 with TRBJ1-2, with TRBD1 matching over 8 bases. This CDR3 has 16 residues. V shed 1 base, J shed 3 bases, and the junction held 7 bases outside the gene matches. Looked up from germline, CDR1 is SGHAT and CDR2 is FQDESV (reference sequence). CDR3 in amino acids: CASSLGPTGGDYGYTF. The CDR3 DNA follows: TGTGCCAGCAGCTTAGGACCAACAGGGGGGGACTATGGCTACACCTTC.

This clonotype was detected many times. The rearrangement uses TRBV2 and TRBJ1-1, with a tentative D call TRBD1 (5 bases). CDR1 and CDR2 (germline): SNHLY, FYNNEI. The V end lost 5 bases, the J end lost 1 base, and 14 bases lay between the germline ends. This CDR3 spans 15 amino acids. The CDR3 nucleotides read TGTGCCAGCAGTCTACGACCGAGGGGGAACACTGAAGCTTTCTTT. It codes for CASSLRPRGNTEAFF.

This clonotype has ten or more counts. The V gene is TRBV20-1, the J gene TRBJ2-7; TRBD2 aligns across 7 bases. This CDR3 spans 14 amino acids. CDR1 and CDR2 (germline): DFQATT, SNEGSKA (reference sequence). Trimming at V came to 0 bases and at J to 1 base, leaving 3 bases not matched to a gene. CDR3 nucleotides: TGCAGTGCTAGAGAGACTAGCCGATCCTACGAGCAGTACTTC. Amino acids: CSARETSRSYEQYF.

The rearrangement joins TRBV2 to TRBJ1-5; D is unclear. The CDR3 covers 15 residues. V was cut by 6 bases and J by 4 bases, with 16 bases left in between. Per germline, CDR1 SNHLY and CDR2 FYNNEI. The CDR3 loop reads CASRDGRRRNQPQHF. CDR3 in DNA: TGTGCCAGCAGGGATGGACGGCGGAGAAATCAGCCCCAGCATTTT.

This chain connects TRBV29-1 to TRBJ2-5; the D gene could be TRBD1 or TRBD2 (5 bases each). Germline CDR1 is SQVTM and CDR2 is ANQGSEA. V lost 6 bases and J lost 5, with 16 bases in between. The CDR3 loop spans 13 amino acids. The CDR3 region is CSVTDGVDETQYF. CDR3 in DNA: TGCAGCGTGACAGACGGGGTCGATGAGACCCAGTACTTC.

This clonotype was seen a handful of times. The CDR3 region has the DNA TGTGCCAGCTCGGAGCAGAGCTCCTACAATGAGCAGTTCTTC. Residues: CASSEQSSYNEQFF. This chain links TRBV11-1 with TRBJ2-1; D call uncertain. In germline, CDR1 is SGHAT, CDR2 FQDESV (reference sequence). The CDR3 sequence is 14 residues long. Trimming took 8 bases from V and 0 from J, leaving 11 bases between them.

This clonotype turned up a few times. V usage is TRBV19 and J usage is TRBJ2-1; 8 bases line up with TRBD1. The length of the CDR3 is 16 residues. V lost 4 bases, J lost 3 bases, and 8 bases stayed unmatched. CDR1 and CDR2 (germline): LNHDA, SQIVND (reference sequence). CDR3 nucleotide sequence: TGTGCCAGTAGTAACCCCGAGACAGGGGACTACAATGAGCAGTTCTTC. Translation: CASSNPETGDYNEQFF. Looking up the rest from reference TRBV19 and TRBJ2-1 gives the full variable domain: DGGITQSPKYLFRKEGQNVTLSCEQNLNHDAMYWYRQDPGQGLRLIYYSQIVNDFQKGDIAEGYSVSREKKESFPLTVTSAQKNPTAFYLCASSNPETGDYNEQFFGPGTRLTVL.

At least ten counts were recorded for this clonotype. The rearrangement joins TRBV5-1 to TRBJ2-3; D unresolved. The CDR3 consists of 14 residues. V was clipped by 2 bases and J by 4 bases, with 11 bases between them. CDR1 and CDR2 from the germline V gene are SGHRS and YFSETQ. The CDR3 loop is CASSFADSPDTQYF. CDR3 in DNA: TGCGCCAGCAGCTTCGCAGATTCCCCAGATACGCAGTATTTT.

This clonotype was detected ten times or more. This chain links TRBV4-1 with TRBJ1-2; D gene uncertain. Between the trimmed V and J ends, which lost 5 bases and 3 bases, there was a span of 10 bases. The CDR3 runs to 13 residues. In germline, CDR1 is MGHRA, CDR2 YSYEKL. The CDR3 loop is CASSKGIYYGYTF. In nucleotides, the CDR3 is TGCGCCAGCAGCAAGGGTATTTACTATGGCTACACCTTC.